Listed here are 29 T cell receptor beta chains from one sample, sequenced in a study of cytomegalovirus exposure and HLA in healthy donors. Amplification used 60 Vbeta primers and 13 Jbeta primers. Using immunoSEQ multiplex PCR, the repertoire was profiled, and TCRdb retains in-frame clones only, with some absent. Of approximately 150,000 clones detected, 82% appear once; the ten largest clones hold approximately 2.4%. The sample consisted of PBMCs. The receptors here all came from a male donor in good health and CMV-seronegative.

The chain joins TRBV15 to TRBJ2-2, with D possibly TRBD1 on 6 matching bases. The CDR3 has 14 amino acids. Trimming stripped 4 bases from V and 6 bases from J, with 12 bases between. From germline, CDR1 is LNHNV and CDR2 YYDKDF (reference sequence). The CDR3 nucleotides are TGTGCCACCAGCATACTGGGGGCAGCCGGGGAGCTGTTTTTT. This codes for CATSILGAAGELFF. Together with reference TRBV15 and TRBJ2-2, the CDR3 gives the full variable domain: DAMVIQNPRYQVTQFGKPVTLSCSQTLNHNVMYWYQQKSSQAPKLLFHYYDKDFNNEADTPDNFQSRRPNTSFCFLDIRSPGLGDTAMYLCATSILGAAGELFFGEGSRLTVL.

The genes are TRBV29-1 and TRBJ2-5, with 15 bases that match TRBD2. The J segment lost 4 bases and the V segment lost 6 bases, leaving 6 bases of the junction unmatched. The CDR3 is made up of 15 amino acids. CDR1 is SQVTM and CDR2 is ANQGSEA in the germline V gene. CDR3 loop: CSVGLAGGQGETQYF. DNA of the CDR3: TGCAGCGTCGGACTAGCGGGAGGGCAGGGAGAGACCCAGTACTTC. The variable domain in full, with the rest retrieved from reference TRBV29-1 and TRBJ2-5, is SAVISQKPSRDICQRGTSLTIQCQVDSQVTMMFWYRQQPGQSLTLIATANQGSEATYESGFVIDKFPISRPNLTFSTLTVSNMSPEDSSIYLCSVGLAGGQGETQYFGPGTRLLVL.

The genes are TRBV5-1 and TRBJ2-1, with 11 bases fitting TRBD2. V lost 4 bases, J lost 9 bases, and 9 bases stayed unmatched. This CDR3 is built from 15 residues. Germline CDR1 reads SGHRS; CDR2 reads YFSETQ. CDR3 region: CASSPGLAEVGEQFF. Written as DNA, the CDR3 is TGCGCCAGCAGCCCGGGACTAGCGGAAGTCGGTGAGCAGTTCTTC.

This chain joins TRBV15 and TRBJ2-7; D is perhaps TRBD2 (5 bases). The CDR3 has 13 amino acids. The germline V gene has CDR1 LNHNV and CDR2 YYDKDF (reference sequence). The V end lost 5 bases, the J end lost 6 bases, and 14 bases lay between the germline ends. The CDR3 region has the DNA TGTGCCACCAGCCCCATCGGACTCCCCGAGCAGTACTTC. It encodes CATSPIGLPEQYF.

The chain joins TRBV27 to TRBJ2-2; no firm D call. V was clipped by 4 bases and J by 1 base, with 7 bases between them. CDR1 MNHEY and CDR2 SMNVEV come from the germline V gene (reference sequence). There are 14 residues in the CDR3. Here the CDR3 DNA reads TGTGCCAGCAGTTGGGCAGGGAACACCGGGGAGCTGTTTTTT. Its protein product is CASSWAGNTGELFF.

The chain carries TRBV28 and TRBJ2-5; 9 bases are shared with TRBD2. The CDR3 is 14 residues long. V was pared by 7 bases and J by 5 bases, with 8 bases of the junction left unmatched. The germline V gene encodes CDR1 MDHEN and CDR2 SYDVKM. CDR3 in DNA: TGTGCCAGCACCCCTAGCGGGATTCGGGAGACCCAGTACTTC. This translates into CASTPSGIRETQYF. The full variable domain, completed using reference TRBV28 and TRBJ2-5, is DVKVTQSSRYLVKRTGEKVFLECVQDMDHENMFWYRQDPGLGLRLIYFSYDVKMKEKGDIPEGYSVSREKKERFSLILESASTNQTSMYLCASTPSGIRETQYFGPGTRLLVL.

This chain joins TRBV5-1 and TRBJ2-2; TRBD2 agrees at 7 bases. Germline values: CDR1 SGHRS, CDR2 YFSETQ. V dropped 0 bases and J dropped 3; count of bases not matched to a gene: 2. CDR3 length equals 15 residues. The CDR3 loop reads CASSLVAGDTGELFF. The CDR3 DNA is TGCGCCAGCAGCTTGGTGGCGGGGGACACCGGGGAGCTGTTTTTT.

CDR3 in amino acids: CASSPRNEQFF. The CDR3 nucleotides read TGTGCCAGCAGCCCCCGCAATGAGCAGTTCTTC. V is TRBV7-2 and J is TRBJ2-1; D gene unclear. With 5 bases removed from V and 6 bases from J, the gap between germline ends came to 5 bases. Germline assignment: CDR1 SGHTA and CDR2 FQGNSA. This CDR3 has 11 amino acids.

This rearrangement joins TRBV5-4 to TRBJ2-7; TRBD2 matches at 9 bases. This CDR3 is built from 15 residues. CDR1 SGHNT and CDR2 YYREEE come from the germline V gene (reference sequence). The trim removed 4 bases at V and 3 bases at J, leaving 8 bases unmatched. The CDR3 here is CASSGVDSGSYEQYF. For the CDR3, the DNA is TGTGCCAGCAGCGGGGTGGATAGCGGGAGCTACGAGCAGTACTTC. Based on the CDR3 plus reference TRBV5-4 and TRBJ2-7, the full variable domain is ETGVTQSPTHLIKTRGQQVTLRCSSQSGHNTVSWYQQALGQGPQFIFQYYREEENGRGNFPPRFSGLQFPNYSSELNVNALELDDSALYLCASSGVDSGSYEQYFGPGTRLTVT.

The chain recombines TRBV7-6 with TRBJ2-3; unclear D gene. CDR3 length: 14 residues. Germline CDR1 reads SGHVS; CDR2 reads FNYEAQ. V was shortened by 0 bases and J by 4 bases, with 8 bases between the two germline ends. CDR3 region: CASSLAQSPDTQYF. CDR3 coding DNA: TGTGCCAGCAGCTTAGCTCAATCCCCAGATACGCAGTATTTT.

V gene TRBV29-1 combines with J gene TRBJ1-2; D is ambiguous. The CDR3 sequence is 16 residues long. V lost 7 bases and J 3 bases, leaving 24 bases between the germline ends. Per germline, CDR1 SQVTM and CDR2 ANQGSEA. CDR3 amino acids: CSAVTPGSRRYYGYTF. Here the CDR3 DNA reads TGCAGCGCCGTAACCCCGGGATCACGCCGGTACTATGGCTACACCTTC.

The CDR3 DNA follows: TGTGCCACCAGCGGGGGACTAGCGGGCTTCAGCTCCTACAATGAGCAGTTCTTC. Translating gives CATSGGLAGFSSYNEQFF. V gene TRBV15 combines with J gene TRBJ2-1; 12 bases agree with TRBD2. CDR3 size: 18 residues. Germline CDR1 is LNHNV and CDR2 is YYDKDF (reference sequence). The V segment lost 5 bases and the J segment 0 bases; nucleotides outside the gene matches: 8.

The chain combines TRBV4-3 with TRBJ2-5; D is uncertain. CDR3 length: 15 residues. Looked up from germline, CDR1 is LGHNA and CDR2 is YSLEER. The V and J ends lost 0 bases and 2 bases respectively, with 10 bases between them. Here the CDR3 DNA reads TGCGCCAGCAGCCAAGATCATTATCGGCAAGAGACCCAGTACTTC. Its translation: CASSQDHYRQETQYF.

This chain connects TRBV19 to TRBJ2-3, with no clear D. CDR1 and CDR2 from the germline V gene are LNHDA and SQIVND (reference sequence). CDR3 size: 13 residues. The V and J ends lost 5 bases and 4 bases respectively, with 10 bases between them. DNA of the CDR3: TGTGCCAGTAGTGCGAGCCCCGCAGATACGCAGTATTTT. Its translation is CASSASPADTQYF.

This CDR3 is CASSQRRPPRETQYF. As DNA, the CDR3 is TGCGCCAGCAGCCAAAGACGACCCCCGCGGGAGACCCAGTACTTC. The chain combines TRBV4-1 with TRBJ2-5; D gene ambiguous. The V and J ends lost 2 bases and 5 bases respectively, with 15 bases between them. The germline V gene has CDR1 MGHRA and CDR2 YSYEKL. The CDR3 spans 15 residues.

This rearrangement joins TRBV5-1 to TRBJ1-1; TRBD1 might be the D (5 bases). Trimming removed 4 bases at V and 5 bases at J, with 12 bases between. The V gene's germline CDR1 is SGHRS and CDR2 YFSETQ. CDR3 length: 13 amino acids. CDR3 amino acids: CASSQPGGTEAFF. Here the CDR3 DNA reads TGCGCCAGCAGCCAACCCGGGGGTACTGAAGCTTTCTTT.

DNA of the CDR3: TGTGCCAGCCGAAGAGAGGACAGGGGGCTGTACGAGCAGTACTTC. Protein: CASRREDRGLYEQYF. This rearrangement joins TRBV2 to TRBJ2-7, with 11 positions matching TRBD1. With 8 bases clipped from V and 4 bases from J, the junction kept 10 bases outside the gene matches. Germline V CDR1 and CDR2: SNHLY, FYNNEI. The CDR3 consists of 15 residues.

J is TRBJ1-1 and V is TRBV2; D might be TRBD1 (6 bases). From germline, CDR1 is SNHLY and CDR2 FYNNEI. V lost 9 bases, J lost 2 bases, and 10 bases lay in between. The CDR3 spans 12 residues. CDR3 protein: CASRTVNTEAFF. DNA for the CDR3: TGTGCCAGTAGGACAGTAAACACTGAAGCTTTCTTT.

A note on this clone: A junction boundary mismatches the germline segment, possibly from a read error. The chain employs TRBV5-4 and TRBJ1-2, with D hard to call. This CDR3 is built from 12 residues. Germline-derived CDR1 and CDR2 are SGHNT and YYREEE (reference sequence). The CDR3 sequence: CASSLGAGGYPF. The CDR3 DNA reads as TGTGCCAGCAGCTTGGGGGCGGGTGGCTACCCCTTC. Together with reference TRBV5-4 and TRBJ1-2, the CDR3 gives the full variable domain: ETGVTQSPTHLIKTRGQQVTLRCSSQSGHNTVSWYQQALGQGPQFIFQYYREEENGRGNFPPRFSGLQFPNYSSELNVNALELDDSALYLCASSLGAGGYPFGSGTRLTVV.

The J gene is TRBJ1-1, the V gene TRBV7-9, with D possibly being TRBD1 (6 bases). Germline CDR1 reads SEHNR; CDR2 reads FQNEAQ (reference sequence). The CDR3 totals 13 residues. V was clipped by 5 bases and J by 3 bases, with 10 bases between them. CDR3 DNA: TGTGCCAGCAGCCCCCCAGGGGACACTGAAGCTTTCTTT. Encoded protein: CASSPPGDTEAFF.

This clone was found once. This chain uses TRBV19 with TRBJ2-1; TRBD2 aligns across 10 bases. Germline-derived CDR1 and CDR2 are LNHDA and SQIVND (reference sequence). The junction had 4 bases not matched to a gene; V was cut back by 2 bases and J by 6 bases. The CDR3 consists of 15 residues. This chain's CDR3 is CASSILAGEGNEQFF. The CDR3 nucleotides are TGTGCCAGTAGTATACTAGCGGGAGAGGGCAATGAGCAGTTCTTC.

In regard to this clone: Other nucleotide sequences from this sample produce the same CDR3. This chain uses TRBV9 with TRBJ2-5; TRBD1 might be the D (5 bases). The CDR3 runs to 15 residues. Trimming removed 0 bases from V and 2 bases from J, with 11 bases in between. Germline CDR1 reads SGDLS; CDR2 reads YYNGEE. The CDR3 coding sequence is TGTGCCAGCAGCGTAGAGGGCAGGACACAAGAGACCCAGTACTTC. This gives the protein CASSVEGRTQETQYF. The whole variable domain, filled in from reference TRBV9 and TRBJ2-5, reads DSGVTQTPKHLITATGQRVTLRCSPRSGDLSVYWYQQSLDQGLQFLIQYYNGEERAKGNILERFSAQQFPDLHSELNLSSLELGDSALYFCASSVEGRTQETQYFGPGTRLLVL.

Remarks on this clone: Germline is not matched at one junction end, which may reflect a read error. This chain links TRBV27 with TRBJ1-2, with 8 bases aligning to TRBD1. The CDR3 has 17 amino acids. CDR1 is MNHEY and CDR2 is SMNVEV in the germline V gene (reference sequence). The CDR3 nucleotides are TGTGCCAGCAGCTTTCTACCGGGACAGGAAGCTAACTATGGCTACCCCTTC. It codes for CASSFLPGQEANYGYPF.

The chain joins TRBV7-2 to TRBJ2-7, with a tentative D call TRBD1 (6 bases). The CDR3 runs to 14 residues. Between the trimmed V and J ends, which lost 6 bases and 4 bases, there was a span of 16 bases. The germline gives CDR1 SGHTA, CDR2 FQGNSA. The CDR3 region is CASRNRDTSYEQYF. Written as DNA, the CDR3 is TGTGCCAGCAGGAACCGGGACACATCTTACGAGCAGTACTTC. The full variable domain, its missing parts supplied by reference TRBV7-2 and TRBJ2-7, is GAGVSQSPSNKVTEKGKDVELRCDPISGHTALYWYRQSLGQGLEFLIYFQGNSAPDKSGLPSDRFSAERTGGSVSTLTIQRTQQEDSAVYLCASRNRDTSYEQYFGPGTRLTVT.

V usage is TRBV5-6 and J usage is TRBJ2-5; possible D gene TRBD2, 5 bases. Germline V gene sequence: CDR1 SGHDT, CDR2 YYEEEE. The CDR3 loop spans 16 amino acids. Trimming took 0 bases from V and 1 from J, leaving 13 bases between them. The CDR3 nucleotides are TGTGCCAGCAGCTTGGAATTCTCGGGATTCCAAGAGACCCAGTACTTC. It codes for CASSLEFSGFQETQYF.

This chain connects TRBV5-1 to TRBJ2-7; D perhaps matches TRBD1 (5 bases). Germline loops: CDR1 SGHRS, CDR2 YFSETQ. V was clipped by 1 base and J by 0 bases, with 14 bases between them. CDR3 length: 16 amino acids. This CDR3 is CASSLTGADSSYEQYF. The CDR3 nucleotides are TGCGCCAGCAGCTTGACTGGGGCGGATAGCTCCTACGAGCAGTACTTC.

The chain links TRBV4-3 to TRBJ2-1; D is possibly TRBD2 (6 bases). This CDR3 is built from 13 residues. V shed 0 bases and J shed 9 bases, with 9 bases lying between them. Germline V gives CDR1 LGHNA, CDR2 YSLEER. The DNA for the CDR3 is TGCGCCAGCAGCCAAGATGGGGGGACTGAGCAGTTCTTC. Amino acid sequence: CASSQDGGTEQFF.

This clone was detected only once. V usage is TRBV18 and J usage is TRBJ2-7; 16 bases are shared with TRBD2. This CDR3 has 17 amino acids. With 0 bases clipped from V and 7 bases from J, the junction kept 6 bases outside the gene matches. The germline gives CDR1 KGHSH, CDR2 LQKENI. CDR3 sequence: CASSPPGLAGGLGEQYF. The CDR3 nucleotides are TGTGCCAGCTCACCACCGGGACTAGCGGGAGGGCTGGGTGAGCAGTACTTC.

Concerning this clone: At one end the junction does not follow the germline gene, possibly because of a read error. This chain connects TRBV19 to TRBJ2-2, with D possibly matching TRBD2 (5 bases). This CDR3 is 15 amino acids long. Germline V gene sequence: CDR1 LNHDA, CDR2 SQIVND (reference sequence). The CDR3 DNA follows: TGTGCCAGTAGTACGGGATATTCGAACGCCGGGGAGCTGTTTTTT. Protein product: CASSTGYSNAGELFF.